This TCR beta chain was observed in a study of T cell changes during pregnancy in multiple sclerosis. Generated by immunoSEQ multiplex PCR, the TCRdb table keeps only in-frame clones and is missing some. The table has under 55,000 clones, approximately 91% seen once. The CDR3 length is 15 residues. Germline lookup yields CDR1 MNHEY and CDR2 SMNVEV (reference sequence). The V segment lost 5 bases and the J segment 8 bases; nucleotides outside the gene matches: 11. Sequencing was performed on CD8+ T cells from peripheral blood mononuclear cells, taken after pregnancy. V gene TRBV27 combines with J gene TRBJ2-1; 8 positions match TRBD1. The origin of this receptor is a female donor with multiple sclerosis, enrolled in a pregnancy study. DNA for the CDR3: TGTGCCAGCAGTACCCGGACAGGGTTTGGAGATGAGCAGTTCTTC. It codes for CASSTRTGFGDEQFF.